Listed here are 7 T cell receptor beta chains from one sample, sequenced in a study of T cell changes during pregnancy in multiple sclerosis. TCRdb's copy holds only in-frame clones and misses some; the assay was immunoSEQ multiplex PCR. The data hold tens of thousands of clones, with roughly 91% observed a single time. The sequencing here drew on CD4+ T cells from peripheral blood mononuclear cells, taken in the first trimester of pregnancy. Receptor source: a female donor with multiple sclerosis, enrolled in a pregnancy study.

The chain joins TRBV16 to TRBJ2-3, with D possibly matching TRBD2 (5 bases). The CDR3 totals 14 residues. Germline loops: CDR1 KGHSY, CDR2 FQNENV. V was cut by 4 bases and J by 6 bases, with 14 bases left in between. CDR3 DNA: TGTGCCAGCAGCCTGTCGACCCGAGGGGATACGCAGTATTTT. It translates to CASSLSTRGDTQYF.

The chain employs TRBV19 and TRBJ2-5; perhaps TRBD1 as D (6 bases). The V end lost 5 bases, the J end lost 7 bases, and 17 bases lay between the germline ends. Germline CDR1 LNHDA, CDR2 SQIVND (reference sequence). This CDR3 region has 14 residues. The CDR3 spells CASSGLQGMGTQYF. The CDR3 DNA reads TGTGCCAGTAGTGGGTTGCAGGGGATGGGGACCCAGTACTTC.

This CDR3 reads CASSYSGTAPYEQYF. In nucleotides, the CDR3 is TGTGCCAGCAGTTACTCGGGGACAGCTCCGTACGAGCAGTACTTC. The chain uses TRBV6-6 and TRBJ2-7; 7 bases are shared with TRBD1. This CDR3 has 15 amino acids. The V gene's germline CDR1 is MNHNY and CDR2 SVGAGI (reference sequence). V dropped 0 bases and J dropped 4; count of bases not matched to a gene: 6.

V is TRBV29-1 and J is TRBJ2-5; 12 positions agree with TRBD2. CDR1 is SQVTM, CDR2 ANQGSEA, per germline. Trimming cost V 4 bases and J 2 bases; bases outside gene matches: 2. The CDR3 runs to 14 residues. CDR3 sequence reads: CSVGLAGGQETQYF. The CDR3, as DNA: TGCAGCGTTGGGCTAGCGGGAGGGCAAGAGACCCAGTACTTC.

This clone appeared a few times. The chain links TRBV18 to TRBJ2-1, with D perhaps TRBD2 (6 bases). The germline gives CDR1 KGHSH, CDR2 LQKENI. The V gene lost 2 bases and the J gene lost 2 bases, with 13 bases spanning the gap. There are 16 residues in the CDR3. Here the CDR3 DNA reads TGTGCCAGCTCACCATCTCTAGCGACCACCTACAATGAGCAGTTCTTC. Protein: CASSPSLATTYNEQFF.

The chain combines TRBV27 with TRBJ2-7; tentative D call: TRBD1 (6 bases). CDR1 is MNHEY and CDR2 is SMNVEV in the germline V gene (reference sequence). The CDR3 loop spans 15 amino acids. V was pared by 2 bases and J by 6 bases, with 17 bases between. CDR3 DNA: TGTGCCAGCAGTTTAACACAGGGAGCTTTGGGCGAGCAGTACTTC. Amino acids: CASSLTQGALGEQYF.

V and J are TRBV4-2 and TRBJ2-2; D not resolved. There are 13 residues in the CDR3. Germline V CDR1 and CDR2: LGHNA, YNFKEQ. V was cut by 0 bases and J by 5 bases, with 4 bases left in between. The CDR3 loop is CASSQDMTGELFF. The CDR3 DNA follows: TGTGCCAGCAGCCAAGATATGACCGGGGAGCTGTTTTTT.